The sequence of this T cell receptor beta chain was determined in a study of T cells in Graves' hyperthyroidism and ophthalmopathy. Study-wide points: Appearing also in blood were most of the thyroid clonotypes expanded above 0.001.

RNA transcripts were the template for amplifying TCR beta CDR3 regions. An initial round of RT-PCR targeting the TCR CDR3 relied on the HTBI primer set. Each CDR3 protein is one row after TCRdb ran MiXCR on the multiplex PCR reads. The table includes hundreds of thousands of distinct CDR3 sequences, approximately 15% detected once. In the case of this clonotype: Its specificity is unknown.

V was clipped by 8 bases and J by 4 bases, with 15 bases between them. Looked up from germline, CDR1 is WSHSY and CDR2 is SAAADI. The CDR3 has 13 amino acids. The V gene is TRBV10-2, the J gene TRBJ2-7; D is perhaps TRBD1 (5 bases). The clonotype originates from a man aged 18 to 29 with Graves' ophthalmopathy. What was sequenced was blood. The CDR3 nucleotides read TGCGCCAGCCGCAGGGTGGTGAATTACGAGCAGTACTTC. Encoded protein: CASRRVVNYEQYF.